The 2 T cell receptor beta chains below were found in one sample sequenced in a study of blood T cell repertoires in COVID-19. Using immunoSEQ multiplex PCR, the repertoire was profiled, and TCRdb retains in-frame clones only, with some absent. The sample holds approximately 130,000 clones, around 81% seen once. The sequenced material came from peripheral blood. The receptors were gathered from a woman aged 55 to 70 with active or convalescent COVID-19.

The rearrangement uses TRBV19 and TRBJ1-1, with D possibly being TRBD1 (6 bases). Germline V gene lookup returns CDR1 LNHDA and CDR2 SQIVND (reference sequence). The CDR3 extends over 14 amino acids. Trimming shortened V by 6 bases and J by 4 bases, and 15 bases separated the two germline ends. The CDR3 DNA reads as TGTGCCAGTAGGGCGGGGGCCGGGGGCACTGAAGCTTTCTTT. Translating gives CASRAGAGGTEAFF.

The rearrangement joins TRBV7-3 to TRBJ2-2, with TRBD2 as a possible D gene (5 bases). Germline CDR1 reads SGHTA; CDR2 reads FQGTGA. This CDR3 comprises 14 residues. With 7 bases removed from V and 5 bases from J, the gap between germline ends came to 14 bases. The CDR3 here is CASTKEGGTGELFF. For the CDR3, the DNA is TGTGCCAGCACCAAAGAGGGTGGTACCGGGGAGCTGTTTTTT.